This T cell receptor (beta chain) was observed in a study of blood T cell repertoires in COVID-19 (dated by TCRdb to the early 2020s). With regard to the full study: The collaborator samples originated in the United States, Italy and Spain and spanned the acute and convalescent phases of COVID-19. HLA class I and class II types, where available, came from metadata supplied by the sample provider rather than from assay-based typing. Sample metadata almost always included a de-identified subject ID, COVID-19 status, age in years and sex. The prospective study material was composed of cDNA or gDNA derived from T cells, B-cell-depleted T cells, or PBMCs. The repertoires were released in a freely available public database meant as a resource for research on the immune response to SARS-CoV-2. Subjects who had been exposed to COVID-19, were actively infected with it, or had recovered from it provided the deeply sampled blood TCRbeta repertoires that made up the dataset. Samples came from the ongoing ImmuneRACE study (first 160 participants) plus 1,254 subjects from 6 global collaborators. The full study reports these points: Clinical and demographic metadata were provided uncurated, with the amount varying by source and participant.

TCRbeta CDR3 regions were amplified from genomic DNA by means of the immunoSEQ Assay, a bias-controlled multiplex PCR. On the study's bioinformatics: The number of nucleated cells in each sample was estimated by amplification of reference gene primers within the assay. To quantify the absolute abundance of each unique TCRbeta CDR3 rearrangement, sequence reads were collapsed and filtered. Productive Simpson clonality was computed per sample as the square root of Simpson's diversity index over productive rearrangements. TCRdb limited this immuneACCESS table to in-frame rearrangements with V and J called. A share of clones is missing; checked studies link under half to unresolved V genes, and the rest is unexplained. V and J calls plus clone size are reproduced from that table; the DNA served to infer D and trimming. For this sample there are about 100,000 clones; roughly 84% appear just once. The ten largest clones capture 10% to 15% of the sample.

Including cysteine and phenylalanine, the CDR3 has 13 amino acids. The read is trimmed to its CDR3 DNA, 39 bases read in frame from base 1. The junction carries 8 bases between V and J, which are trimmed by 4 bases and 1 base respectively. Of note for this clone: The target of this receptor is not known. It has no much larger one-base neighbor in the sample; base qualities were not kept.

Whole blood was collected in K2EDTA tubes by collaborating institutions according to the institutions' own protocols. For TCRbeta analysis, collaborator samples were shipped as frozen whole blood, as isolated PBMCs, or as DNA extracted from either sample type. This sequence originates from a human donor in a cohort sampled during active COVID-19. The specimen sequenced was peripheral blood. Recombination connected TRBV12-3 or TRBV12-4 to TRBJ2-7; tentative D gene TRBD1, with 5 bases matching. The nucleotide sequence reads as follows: TGTGCCAGCAGTTCCAGGGCATCCTACGAGCAGTACTTC. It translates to CASSSRASYEQYF.